This record concerns one T cell receptor beta chain sequence. The sample belongs to a study of blood T cell repertoires in COVID-19. Trimming took off 6 bases at V and 1 base at J, with 9 bases between the two ends. Germline lookup yields CDR1 MNHEY and CDR2 SMNVEV (reference sequence). The CDR3 contains 13 residues. Method: immunoSEQ multiplex PCR; TCRdb's copy keeps in-frame clones and lacks some. Among about 140,000 clones listed, around 81% were seen once. The chain links TRBV27 to TRBJ2-5; no reliable D call. What was sequenced was peripheral blood. The clonotype was recovered from a woman aged 55-70 years with acute or convalescent COVID-19. CDR3 nucleotides: TGTGCCAGCAGGCCAGGTTCCCAAGAGACCCAGTACTTC. This codes for CASRPGSQETQYF.